A single sample gave rise to the 13 T cell receptor beta chains below, sequenced in a study of OX40 agonist ivuxolimab in advanced cancers. Here immunoSEQ multiplex PCR was the method, and the copy in TCRdb shows in-frame clones only, minus some. The sample lists around 55,000 clones, approximately 83% seen once, with roughly an eighth in the top ten. Sample: CD4+ or CD8+ T cells sorted from blood, taken in a trial of the OX40 agonist ivuxolimab. The receptor set was obtained from an adult with an advanced solid tumor such as melanoma, head and neck, liver or kidney cancer.

The chain uses TRBV9 and TRBJ2-7; no clear D. Germline CDR1 is SGDLS and CDR2 is YYNGEE. CDR3 length: 15 residues. Trimming took 0 bases from V and 2 from J, leaving 12 bases between them. The CDR3 coding sequence is TGTGCCAGCAGCGTAGAGGGCGGACCAACCTACGAGCAGTACTTC. Protein: CASSVEGGPTYEQYF. Filled out from reference TRBV9 and TRBJ2-7, the complete variable domain reads DSGVTQTPKHLITATGQRVTLRCSPRSGDLSVYWYQQSLDQGLQFLIQYYNGEERAKGNILERFSAQQFPDLHSELNLSSLELGDSALYFCASSVEGGPTYEQYFGPGTRLTVT.

This clone was detected a few times. The chain recombines TRBV28 with TRBJ2-3; D unresolved. Germline V gives CDR1 MDHEN, CDR2 SYDVKM. The CDR3 consists of 14 residues. Trimming removed 3 bases at V and 2 bases at J, with 9 bases between. The CDR3 here is CASSLRSSTDTQYF. The CDR3 bases are TGTGCCAGCAGTTTGAGGTCATCCACAGATACGCAGTATTTT.

V usage is TRBV6-6 and J usage is TRBJ1-5; 8 bases are shared with TRBD1. The length of the CDR3 is 16 residues. Germline CDR1 and CDR2: MNHNY and SVGAGI (reference sequence). The ends lost 3 bases at V and 2 bases at J; junction bases unmatched: 6. Written as DNA, the CDR3 is TGTGCCAGCAGTTATTGGACAGGGCGAGGCAATCAGCCCCAGCATTTT. The encoded protein is CASSYWTGRGNQPQHF.

The J gene is TRBJ2-7, the V gene TRBV6-1; possible D gene TRBD1, 5 bases. Germline V gives CDR1 MNHNS, CDR2 SASEGT. The CDR3 has 12 amino acids. The V end was cut by 7 bases, the J end by 3 bases, with 10 bases between. This CDR3 reads CASNNRGYEQYF. CDR3 bases: TGTGCCAGCAATAATAGGGGCTACGAGCAGTACTTC.

As for this clone: A much more abundant neighbour one base away suggests this may be a read error. The chain combines TRBV7-8 with TRBJ2-7; D gene uncertain. CDR1 and CDR2 from the germline V gene are SGHVS and FQNEAQ. CDR3 length equals 11 residues. With 5 bases removed from V and 3 bases from J, the gap between germline ends came to 5 bases. The chain's CDR3 is CASSLDYEQYF. CDR3 DNA: TGTGCCAGCAGCCTCGACTACGAGCAGTACTTC.

This sequence joins TRBV25-1 and TRBJ2-5; a possible D gene is TRBD2 (6 bases). This CDR3 comprises 13 residues. The germline V and J ends were trimmed by 3 bases and 5 bases, with 10 bases remaining between them. Germline assignment: CDR1 MGHDK and CDR2 SYGVNS. CDR3 bases: TGTGCCAGCAGTGAGAAGAGCGGGGAGACCCAGTACTTC. The encoded protein is CASSEKSGETQYF. The entire variable domain, with the rest obtained from reference TRBV25-1 and TRBJ2-5, is as follows: EADIYQTPRYLVIGTGKKITLECSQTMGHDKMYWYQQDPGMELHLIHYSYGVNSTEKGDLSSESTVSRIRTEHFPLTLESARPSHTSQYLCASSEKSGETQYFGPGTRLLVL.

This rearrangement joins TRBV6-6 to TRBJ1-2; D remains ambiguous. Germline V gives CDR1 MNHNY, CDR2 SVGAGI (reference sequence). Trimming removed 7 bases at V and 7 bases at J, with 13 bases between. The CDR3 is 12 amino acids. Here the CDR3 reads CASTPPMGGYTF. CDR3 nucleotides: TGTGCCAGCACTCCCCCCATGGGTGGCTACACCTTC.

This chain links TRBV7-9 with TRBJ1-1, with D unresolved. The germline V gene encodes CDR1 SEHNR and CDR2 FQNEAQ (reference sequence). This CDR3 has 12 amino acids. V lost 4 bases to trimming and J lost 11 bases, with 14 bases between them. CDR3 in DNA: TGTGCCAGCAGCTCCCTGACTTTGGAGGCTTTCTTT. Translation gives CASSSLTLEAFF. The whole variable domain, filled in from reference TRBV7-9 and TRBJ1-1, reads DTGVSQNPRHKITKRGQNVTFRCDPISEHNRLYWYRQTLGQGPEFLTYFQNEAQLEKSRLLSDRFSAERPKGSFSTLEIQRTEQGDSAMYLCASSSLTLEAFFGQGTRLTVV.

J is TRBJ2-2 and V is TRBV4-2, with 7 bases matching TRBD1. The CDR3 covers 17 residues. Trimming took 2 bases from V and 1 from J; bases not matched to a gene: 7. Germline values: CDR1 LGHNA, CDR2 YNFKEQ. CDR3 coding DNA: TGTGCCAGCAGCCAATTTCCGGGACAGAAGAACACCGGGGAGCTGTTTTTT. The encoded protein is CASSQFPGQKNTGELFF.

V usage is TRBV19 and J usage is TRBJ2-3, with D perhaps TRBD2 (6 bases). Germline V gene sequence: CDR1 LNHDA, CDR2 SQIVND (reference sequence). V shed 6 bases and J shed 0 bases, with 19 bases lying between them. The CDR3 sequence is 17 residues long. The CDR3 is CASSAPMGTSSTDTQYF. The CDR3 DNA sequence: TGTGCCAGTAGCGCACCTATGGGGACTTCTAGCACAGATACGCAGTATTTT.

This sequence joins TRBV23-1 and TRBJ2-7, with TRBD1 identical over 10 bases. TRBV23-1 belongs to the ORF category, with a function that is uncertain. CDR3 length equals 13 residues. J gave up 1 base and V 9 bases, and 3 bases lay outside the gene matches. The CDR3 DNA is TGCGCCAGGGGACAGGGGTTATCCTACGAGCAGTACTTC. This codes for CARGQGLSYEQYF.

The J gene is TRBJ2-1, the V gene TRBV5-1; D is unresolved. CDR3 length: 12 amino acids. CDR1 SGHRS and CDR2 YFSETQ come from the germline V gene. V was pared by 2 bases and J by 6 bases, with 6 bases between. For the CDR3, the DNA is TGCGCCAGCAGCTTTAGTATCAATGAGCAGTTCTTC. Residues: CASSFSINEQFF. The full variable domain, with the rest looked up from reference TRBV5-1 and TRBJ2-1, is KAGVTQTPRYLIKTRGQQVTLSCSPISGHRSVSWYQQTPGQGLQFLFEYFSETQRNKGNFPGRFSGRQFSNSRSEMNVSTLELGDSALYLCASSFSINEQFFGPGTRLTVL.

The rearrangement links TRBV28 to TRBJ2-3, with 9 positions matching TRBD2. Germline V gene sequence: CDR1 MDHEN, CDR2 SYDVKM. Germline trimming cut 6 bases from V and 1 base from J; bases unmatched to any gene: 14. The CDR3 has 18 residues. CDR3 nucleotide sequence: TGTGCCAGCAGGGGTGTGAGCGGGAGGCTTTCTGGCACAGATACGCAGTATTTT. Its protein product is CASRGVSGRLSGTDTQYF.